This is a list of T cell receptor beta chains from one sample in a study of regulatory T cells in long-lasting Graves disease. TCRdb fed the multiplex PCR reads into MiXCR, producing one record per CDR3 protein. There are approximately 490,000 distinct CDR3 sequences in the sample; about a sixth occur only once, and 9.5% to 15% lies in the top ten. Separately, the same data were catalogued under a study of T cells in Graves' hyperthyroidism and ophthalmopathy.

The specimen comprised peripheral blood mononuclear cells (PBMCs), sampled at new diagnosis, from a patient treated with antithyroid drugs. The origin of the receptors is a man in his forties with Graves disease. Both conserved end residues are part of each CDR3. The order of the fields is V gene, clone size, CDR3 protein. Clone size, where shown, is once, few, many, or a class for clones that have expanded.

v_gene: TRBV24-1
abundance: .
CDR3aa: CATSAIPGQDNTGELFF

v_gene: TRBV11-3
abundance: many
CDR3aa: CASTTSMGQGATNEKLFF

v_gene: TRBV5-1
abundance: many
CDR3aa: CASSTSGTVYGYTF

v_gene: TRBV5-4
abundance: few
CDR3aa: CASSPPGENEQYF

v_gene: TRBV20-1
abundance: many
CDR3aa: CSASDRTPYEQYF

v_gene: TRBV2
abundance: many
CDR3aa: CASSSLAGAAEQYF

v_gene: TRBV6-2/TRBV6-3
abundance: few
CDR3aa: CASTASGLYNEQFF

v_gene: TRBV20-1
abundance: .
CDR3aa: CSARVERQGTDEQYF

v_gene: TRBV19
abundance: many
CDR3aa: CASSNTERGPGAFF

v_gene: TRBV29-1
abundance: few
CDR3aa: CSVVDRVFGYTF

v_gene: TRBV29-1
abundance: many
CDR3aa: CSVGGTSGRSNEQYF

v_gene: TRBV12-3/TRBV12-4
abundance: many
CDR3aa: CASSLKSGRRNEQFF

v_gene: TRBV3-1
abundance: many
CDR3aa: CASSQAGAILNEQFF

v_gene: TRBV4-2
abundance: few
CDR3aa: CASSQFPGLGYEQYF

v_gene: TRBV29-1
abundance: few
CDR3aa: CSVVTSGIETQYF

v_gene: TRBV10-1
abundance: many
CDR3aa: CASSESIGDRAENEQFF

v_gene: TRBV2
abundance: many
CDR3aa: CASIENTLASRYEQYF

v_gene: TRBV20-1
abundance: .
CDR3aa: CSASPGLGVYEQYF

v_gene: TRBV11-2
abundance: many
CDR3aa: CASSLDLHGEQFF

v_gene: TRBV29-1
abundance: many
CDR3aa: CSARGTGGAEAFF

v_gene: TRBV10-2
abundance: .
CDR3aa: CASSESQLIRNYGYTF

v_gene: TRBV3-1
abundance: many
CDR3aa: CASSPRTAGYEQYF

v_gene: TRBV2
abundance: many
CDR3aa: CASRVSAGELFF

v_gene: TRBV2
abundance: many
CDR3aa: CASKTTSPSYNEQFF

v_gene: TRBV6-2/TRBV6-3
abundance: many
CDR3aa: CASSYGGFGANVLTF

v_gene: TRBV25-1
abundance: few
CDR3aa: CASSAVRGYGGYTF

v_gene: TRBV6-1
abundance: many
CDR3aa: CASTQANNEQFF

v_gene: TRBV7-2
abundance: many
CDR3aa: CASTLSGRAAGELFF

v_gene: TRBV7-2
abundance: few
CDR3aa: CASSLGDTLRGNTIYF

v_gene: TRBV12-3/TRBV12-4
abundance: many
CDR3aa: CASQNSLNEQYF

v_gene: TRBV7-3
abundance: many
CDR3aa: CASRSTSGSYEQFF

v_gene: TRBV11-2
abundance: many
CDR3aa: CASSSLGGLTGELFF

v_gene: TRBV5-4
abundance: few
CDR3aa: CASSSRATNEKLFF

v_gene: TRBV7-9
abundance: few
CDR3aa: CASSLAQFFKGQLTDTQYF

v_gene: TRBV11-1
abundance: many
CDR3aa: CASSFRRGDTDHEQYF

v_gene: TRBV7-2
abundance: .
CDR3aa: CASSLGIGDKAFF

v_gene: TRBV20-1
abundance: many
CDR3aa: CSARTAEAFF

v_gene: TRBV6-2/TRBV6-3
abundance: .
CDR3aa: CAIRDRARDTQYF

v_gene: TRBV28
abundance: many
CDR3aa: CASSPGISIEQFF

v_gene: TRBV14
abundance: few
CDR3aa: CASSQGYKNIQYF

v_gene: TRBV10-3
abundance: few
CDR3aa: CAAGQGDYGYTF

v_gene: TRBV12-3/TRBV12-4
abundance: .
CDR3aa: CASSRGPSKFETQYF

v_gene: TRBV28
abundance: many
CDR3aa: CASSASGGSTGELFF

v_gene: TRBV6-5
abundance: .
CDR3aa: CASSFSHRDGNQPQHF